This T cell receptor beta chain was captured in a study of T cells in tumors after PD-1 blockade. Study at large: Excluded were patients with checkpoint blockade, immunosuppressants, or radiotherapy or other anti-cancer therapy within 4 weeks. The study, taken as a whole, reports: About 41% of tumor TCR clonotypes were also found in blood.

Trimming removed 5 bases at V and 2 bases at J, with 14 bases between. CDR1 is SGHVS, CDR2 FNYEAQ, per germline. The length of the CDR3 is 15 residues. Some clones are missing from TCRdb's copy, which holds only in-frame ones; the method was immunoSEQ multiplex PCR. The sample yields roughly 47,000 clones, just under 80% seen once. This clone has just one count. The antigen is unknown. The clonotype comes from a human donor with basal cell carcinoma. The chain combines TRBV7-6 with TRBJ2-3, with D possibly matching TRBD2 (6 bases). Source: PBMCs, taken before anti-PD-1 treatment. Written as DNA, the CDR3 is TGTGCCAGCAGCGCGCGGGACTCCTACACAGATACGCAGTATTTT. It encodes CASSARDSYTDTQYF.